The rows below give T cell receptor beta chains drawn from one sample of a study of T cell repertoires in cytomegalovirus infection. In TCRdb, the reads were re-called with MiXCR into one record per CDR3 protein. The data hold 150,000 or so distinct CDR3 sequences, with 20% to 25% observed a single time. The sequencing input was PBMCs. These receptor sequences come from a human donor in good health (CMV status not recorded). Some clones in this sample may be carry-over from other donors' samples. Both conserved end residues are part of each CDR3. A D gene is named only where the DNA matches it firmly. The size entry is marked missing in some rows and otherwise reads once, few, many or a size class.

few | TRBJ2-7 | TRBV7-2 | TRBD2 | TGTGCCAGCAGCACCTGGACTAGCGACGAGCAGTACTTC | CASSTWTSDEQYF
. | TRBJ1-4 | TRBV4-1 | . | TGCGCCAGCAGCCAGACAGGTACAGGAAAGGAAAAACTGTTTTTT | CASSQTGTGKEKLFF
. | TRBJ2-7 | TRBV30 | . | TGTGCCTGGAGTGTGGGCAGGAGCTCCTACGAGCAGTACTTC | CAWSVGRSSYEQYF
few | TRBJ2-5 | TRBV7-9 | . | TGTGCCAGCAGCTTACAGGGGACCACCGGAGAGACCCAGTACTTC | CASSLQGTTGETQYF
many | TRBJ2-1 | TRBV7-2 | . | TGTGCCAGCAGCTTGAGGGAGAGCTCCTACAATGAGCAGTTCTTC | CASSLRESSYNEQFF
. | TRBJ2-7 | TRBV4-3 | TRBD1 | TGCGCCAGCAGCCAAGGAACGGGACAGAGCTACGAGCAGTACTTC | CASSQGTGQSYEQYF
. | TRBJ2-3 | TRBV11-1 | . | TGTGCCAGCGGGGACAGTTCGCGGGGGGCGAAAGATACGCAGTATTTT | CASGDSSRGAKDTQYF
. | TRBJ2-7 | TRBV12-3/TRBV12-4 | . | TGTGCCAGCAGGCCACAGGGGCGGGGATACGAGCAGTACTTC | CASRPQGRGYEQYF
. | TRBJ2-2 | TRBV25-1 | . | TGTGCCAGCAGTTCCAAGGACAGCACAGTCGGGGAGCTGTTTTTT | CASSSKDSTVGELFF
few | TRBJ2-7 | TRBV28 | . | TGTGCCAGCGGGACGGCAGAAGCCTACGAGCAGTACTTC | CASGTAEAYEQYF
few | TRBJ2-2 | TRBV29-1 | . | TGCAGCGCCCGGGACACCGGGGAGCTGTTTTTT | CSARDTGELFF
many | TRBJ2-7 | TRBV7-2 | . | TGTGCCAGCAGCTTAGGATCTCTCAACTACGAGCAGTACTTC | CASSLGSLNYEQYF
few | TRBJ1-2 | TRBV6-5 | . | TGTGCCAGCAGTTACGGCGGGACGACTAAAGGCTACACCTTC | CASSYGGTTKGYTF
many | TRBJ1-5 | TRBV7-9 | TRBD1 | TGTGCCAGCAGCTCCGACAGGGGTTCTCAGCCCCAGCATTTT | CASSSDRGSQPQHF
. | TRBJ2-3 | TRBV10-3 | . | TGTGCCATCAGACCCCTCATCTGGGACGGAAACCTTACAGATACGCAGTATTTT | CAIRPLIWDGNLTDTQYF
. | TRBJ1-4 | TRBV12-3/TRBV12-4 | . | TGTGCCAGCCGGGACAACTTACTAACTAATGAAAAACTGTTTTTT | CASRDNLLTNEKLFF
few | TRBJ2-3 | TRBV14 | . | TGTGCCAGCAGCCAAGACCCATCTAGCACAGATACGCAGTATTTT | CASSQDPSSTDTQYF
many | TRBJ2-7 | TRBV7-6 | TRBD2 | TGTGCCAGCAGCCCCATCGAGGGTAGCGGGAGTTGGGAGCAGTACTTC | CASSPIEGSGSWEQYF
many | TRBJ2-3 | TRBV28 | TRBD2 | TGTGCCAGCAGTTCAGCGGGAGGGCGGGCAGATACGCAGTATTTT | CASSSAGGRADTQYF
few | TRBJ1-2 | TRBV10-3 | . | TGTGCCATCAGTGCTTCAGGGAAAGGTGACACCTTC | CAISASGKGDTF
many | TRBJ1-6 | TRBV7-2 | . | TGTGCCAGCAGCCACGAACCACTCCGGCTCCGCTATAATTCACCCCTCCACTTT | CASSHEPLRLRYNSPLHF
many | TRBJ2-1 | TRBV9 | . | TGTGCCAGCAGCGTCGCGGACAATGAGCAGTTCTTC | CASSVADNEQFF
many | TRBJ2-2 | TRBV7-9 | . | TGTGCCAGCAGCTTAGCGAGAAGGGGGCTACTAGCGGCAAACACCGGGGAGCTGTTTTTT | CASSLARRGLLAANTGELFF
few | TRBJ2-1 | TRBV7-2 | TRBD1 | TGTGCCAGCAGCTTAAGGGACAGGGACAATGAGCAGTTCTTC | CASSLRDRDNEQFF
few | TRBJ1-1 | TRBV6-5 | . | TGTGCCAGCAGTTACGGGTCGGGTCTTGAAGCTTTCTTT | CASSYGSGLEAFF
many | TRBJ1-4 | TRBV7-2 | . | TGTGCCAGCAGCCTCGGGGGGGTGGGAAAACTGTTTTTT | CASSLGGVGKLFF
many | TRBJ2-3 | TRBV27 | . | TGTGCCAGCGGGGGACCCCGACCGGGACTCCGCACAGATACGCAGTATTTT | CASGGPRPGLRTDTQYF
many | TRBJ2-5 | TRBV7-2 | TRBD2 | TGTGCCAGCAGCTTTACGCGGGGGGAGACCCAGTACTTC | CASSFTRGETQYF
. | TRBJ2-1 | TRBV5-1 | TRBD1 | TGCGCCAGCAGCTTCCGGGACAGGGAATACAATGAGCAGTTCTTC | CASSFRDREYNEQFF
. | TRBJ1-5 | TRBV28 | TRBD1 | TGTGCCAGCAGCAACTCGGACAGGGGAGGGAATCAGCCCCAGCATTTT | CASSNSDRGGNQPQHF
few | TRBJ1-1 | TRBV20-1 | . | TGCAGTGCTACCCCGTCGGCGAACACTGAAGCTTTCTTT | CSATPSANTEAFF
few | TRBJ1-5 | TRBV5-6 | . | TGTGCCAGCAGCTTGGGAGGGGCGACCAATCAGCCCCAGCATTTT | CASSLGGATNQPQHF
. | TRBJ2-4 | TRBV5-6 | TRBD2 | TGTGCCAGCAGCCTCTTTTCTCAGGGAGGGGAAAACATTCAGTACTTC | CASSLFSQGGENIQYF
. | TRBJ2-2 | TRBV15 | TRBD1 | TGTGCCACCAGCCGAAATCTCAGACAGGGCGGCGGGGAGCTGTTTTTT | CATSRNLRQGGGELFF
. | TRBJ2-7 | TRBV20-1 | . | TGCAGTGCTAGACCCGGAACAGTAGATAACGAGCAGTACTTC | CSARPGTVDNEQYF
. | TRBJ2-3 | TRBV6-2/TRBV6-3 | TRBD2 | TGTGCCAGCAGTTACGTTCATCTTAGCGGGGGTAGCACAGATACGCAGTATTTT | CASSYVHLSGGSTDTQYF
few | TRBJ1-2 | TRBV28 | . | TGTGCCAGCAGTCCCGGGACGGTTGACTATGGCTACACCTTC | CASSPGTVDYGYTF
. | TRBJ1-6 | TRBV12-3/TRBV12-4 | . | TGTGCCAGCTCAATTAACTCCTATAATTCACCCCTCCACTTT | CASSINSYNSPLHF
. | TRBJ2-7 | TRBV6-5 | TRBD1 | TGTGCCAGCAGTTACTCGGGGACAGTCGCCTCCTACGAGCAGTACTTC | CASSYSGTVASYEQYF
few | TRBJ1-3 | TRBV6-1 | TRBD1 | TGTGCCAGCAGGGGACAGGGTGCTCCCTCTGGAAACACCATATATTTT | CASRGQGAPSGNTIYF
. | TRBJ2-1 | TRBV7-3 | TRBD1 | TGTGCCAGCAGCCCGGGACAGGTCAATGAGCAGTTCTTC | CASSPGQVNEQFF
. | TRBJ1-1 | TRBV30 | . | TGTGCCTGGGAACAGGGCGACGTTGAAGCTTTCTTT | CAWEQGDVEAFF
few | TRBJ1-5 | TRBV7-9 | . | TGTGCCAGCAGCTCCGAACGGCAGCCCCAGCATTTT | CASSSERQPQHF
once | TRBJ2-2 | TRBV7-9 | TRBD1 | TGTGCCAGCAGCTTTGCGGACAGGGGGCTTGGCTGGGAGCTGTTTTTT | CASSFADRGLGWELFF
few | TRBJ2-3 | TRBV7-9 | . | TGTGCCAGCTGCCAAGGACACCCCACAGATACGCAGTATTTT | CASCQGHPTDTQYF
. | TRBJ1-1 | TRBV29-1 | . | TGCAGCGTTGCAGAGAACACTGAAGCTTTCTTT | CSVAENTEAFF